Listed here is a single T cell receptor (beta chain). Its target is unknown. This PCR relied on a set of 60 Vbeta primers and 13 Jbeta primers. Study processing details: An analysis performed later counted 73 million or so unique TCR beta chains (roughly 11 million of them shared). The table came from immunoSEQ multiplex PCR; TCRdb's copy has only in-frame clones and leaves some out. The V and J calls and clone size are taken from that table; D and trimming were inferred from the DNA. The table shows about 210,000 clones, with 70% to 85% occurring only once. This sample stems from a study of cytomegalovirus exposure and HLA in healthy donors. Whole-study context: Among the 350 to 400 donors who were genotyped, approximately 76% fell in the genetic ancestry cluster that is associated with self-reported Caucasian donors. Overall study results and limits: Earlier analysis yielded a pattern in which most TCR beta V segments were productive about 90% or about 30% of the time. Rarity characterized most TCR sequences, yet some public TCRs appeared in many donors.

Per the germline V gene, CDR1 is MGHRA and CDR2 is YSYEKL. There are 14 residues in the CDR3. With 4 bases clipped from V and 7 bases from J, the junction kept 10 bases outside the gene matches. The chain couples TRBV4-1 to TRBJ2-7; 7 positions match TRBD2. The sample consisted of PBMCs. This clonotype originated in a man in his forties in good health and CMV-seropositive. CDR3 in amino acids: CASSPSILGGEQYF. As DNA, the CDR3 is TGCGCCAGCAGCCCCTCCATACTGGGAGGGGAGCAGTACTTC.